A selection of T cell receptor beta chains follows, all from one sample in a study of blood T cells in healthy people across ages. TCRdb fed the 5' RACE reads into MiXCR, producing one record per CDR3 protein. This table has around 2 million distinct CDR3 sequences, approximately 39% appearing once. Sequencing was carried out using blood. The receptors were sampled from a human donor in good health. Both conserved end residues are trimmed from each CDR3.

cdr3_aa,j_call,v_call
ASSLGDGAQY,TRBJ2-3,TRBV7-9
ASSLEPQGPYGHT,TRBJ1-2,TRBV7-8
ASSLGTALYNEQF,TRBJ2-1,TRBV12-3/TRBV12-4
ASSRMGSSSYEQY,TRBJ2-7,TRBV7-2
ASSNLGADLGYEQY,NA,TRBV12-3/TRBV12-4
AISVRGTYGYT,TRBJ1-2,TRBV10-3
SATGLPAGETQY,NA,TRBV20-1
ATSRAGQGDNQPQQ,TRBJ1-5,TRBV24-1
AISDRRSYEQY,NA,TRBV10-3
ASGPRGLAGGYEQY,TRBJ2-7,TRBV12-5
AISSSGGEQYEQY,TRBJ2-7,TRBV10-3
ASSSWRVKTAGVTGSYNEQF,TRBJ2-1,TRBV7-9
AIRSDRGDQETQY,TRBJ2-5,TRBV10-3
ASSVRGSSVGYT,TRBJ1-2,TRBV28
ASSLGGQASPQY,TRBJ2-5,TRBV12-3/TRBV12-4
ASSRDFRDGYNEQF,TRBJ2-1,TRBV5-5
SVKTGSYEQF,TRBJ2-1,TRBV29-1
ASSERDYGYT,TRBJ1-2,TRBV6-1
ASSSVQGEGTEAF,TRBJ1-1,TRBV12-3/TRBV12-4
ASSPPTDYYERY,TRBJ2-7,TRBV6-2/TRBV6-3
ASKPGGGDTQY,TRBJ2-3,TRBV7-2
ASRSWTGLNEQF,TRBJ2-1,TRBV28
ATSRVMGRSTDTQY,TRBJ2-3,TRBV15
ATALSPDGNEQF,TRBJ2-1,TRBV10-3
ASTRGGSGLQETQY,TRBJ2-5,TRBV9
ASRILGEETQY,TRBJ2-5,TRBV5-1
ASSGSPLVDTEAF,TRBJ1-1,TRBV5-5
ASSLHPDRVGQPQH,TRBJ1-5,TRBV5-6
SARDRRTGAFGYGYT,TRBJ1-2,TRBV20-1
SGDGGASYNEQF,TRBJ2-1,TRBV20-1
ASRLRSRVGNYGYT,TRBJ1-2,TRBV7-9
ASSSSSGSYNEQF,TRBJ2-1,TRBV11-2
ASSPGGANSPLH,TRBJ1-6,TRBV28
ASSFAGSNEQF,TRBJ2-1,TRBV7-2
SVEGKESGIEGYT,TRBJ1-2,TRBV29-1
ASSLPGTGGRETQY,TRBJ2-5,TRBV2
ASSTRGLDEQF,TRBJ2-1,TRBV9
ASSRETDRGFSYEQY,TRBJ2-7,TRBV4-3
AISGPHGEGEYGYT,TRBJ1-2,TRBV10-3
ATTQNQGALYEQY,TRBJ2-7,TRBV15
ASSHDRRLSGNTIY,TRBJ1-3,TRBV7-2
SARVARWREQY,NA,TRBV20-1
ASSLTSPKQETQY,TRBJ2-5,TRBV7-3
ASRPRDYYTGELF,TRBJ2-2,TRBV11-1
ASSLWRQINEQF,TRBJ2-1,TRBV7-2
ASRSGASTSGANVLT,TRBJ2-6,TRBV28
ASSLASGGQPQH,TRBJ1-5,TRBV5-1
ASSLEGLQGWSSYNEQF,TRBJ2-1,TRBV11-1